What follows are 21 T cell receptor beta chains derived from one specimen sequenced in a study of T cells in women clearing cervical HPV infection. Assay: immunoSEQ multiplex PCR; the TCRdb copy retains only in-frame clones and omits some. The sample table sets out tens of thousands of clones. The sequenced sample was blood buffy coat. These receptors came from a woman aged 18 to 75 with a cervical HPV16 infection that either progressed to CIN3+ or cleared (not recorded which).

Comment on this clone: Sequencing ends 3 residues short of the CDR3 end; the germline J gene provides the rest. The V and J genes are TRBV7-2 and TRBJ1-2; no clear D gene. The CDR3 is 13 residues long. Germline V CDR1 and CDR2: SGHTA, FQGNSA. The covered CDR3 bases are TGTGCCAGCAGCTTAGGGTGGGCCTACGAC. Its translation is CASSLGWAYD. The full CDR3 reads CASSLGWAYDYTF.

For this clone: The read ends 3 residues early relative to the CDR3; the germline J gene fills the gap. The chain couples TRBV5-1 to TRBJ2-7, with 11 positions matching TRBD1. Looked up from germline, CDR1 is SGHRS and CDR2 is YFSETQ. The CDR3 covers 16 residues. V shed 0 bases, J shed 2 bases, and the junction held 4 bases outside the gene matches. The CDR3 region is CASSLARDRGTYEQYF. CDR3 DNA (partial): TGCGCCAGCAGCTTGGCCAGGGACAGGGGGACCTACGAG.

The CDR3: CASTKNRGGLGEKLFF. The sequenced CDR3 bases are TGTGCCAGCACCAAAAACCGGGGGGGACTGGGCGAAAAG. The rearrangement uses TRBV7-8 and TRBJ2-2; 8 positions agree with TRBD2. The read ends 3 residues early relative to the CDR3; the germline J gene fills the gap. The CDR3 has 16 residues. CDR1 and CDR2 (germline): SGHVS, FQNEAQ.

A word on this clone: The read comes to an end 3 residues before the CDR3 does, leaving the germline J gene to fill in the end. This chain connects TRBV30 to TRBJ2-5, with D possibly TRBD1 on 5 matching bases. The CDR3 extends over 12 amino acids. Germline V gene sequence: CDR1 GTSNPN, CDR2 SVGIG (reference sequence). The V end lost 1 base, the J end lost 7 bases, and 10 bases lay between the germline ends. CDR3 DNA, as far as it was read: TGTGCCTGGAGTGAGGGGCTCGGGACC. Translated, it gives CAWSEGLGT. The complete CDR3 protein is CAWSEGLGTQYF.

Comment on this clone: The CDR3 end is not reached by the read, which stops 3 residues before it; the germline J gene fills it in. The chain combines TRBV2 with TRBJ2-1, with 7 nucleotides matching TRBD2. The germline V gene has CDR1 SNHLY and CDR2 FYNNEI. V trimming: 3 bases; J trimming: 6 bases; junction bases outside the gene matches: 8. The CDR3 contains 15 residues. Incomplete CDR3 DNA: TGTGCCAGCAGTGACTGGGGGGGAGCGGTCAATGAG. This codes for CASSDWGGAVNE. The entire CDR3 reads CASSDWGGAVNEQFF.

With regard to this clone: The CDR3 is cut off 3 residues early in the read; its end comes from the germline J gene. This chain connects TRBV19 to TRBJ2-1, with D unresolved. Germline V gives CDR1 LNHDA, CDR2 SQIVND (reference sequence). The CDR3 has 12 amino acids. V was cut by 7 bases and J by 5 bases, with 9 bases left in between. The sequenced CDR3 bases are TGTGCCAGTAAACACACCAACAATGAG. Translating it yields CASKHTNNE. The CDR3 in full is CASKHTNNEQFF.

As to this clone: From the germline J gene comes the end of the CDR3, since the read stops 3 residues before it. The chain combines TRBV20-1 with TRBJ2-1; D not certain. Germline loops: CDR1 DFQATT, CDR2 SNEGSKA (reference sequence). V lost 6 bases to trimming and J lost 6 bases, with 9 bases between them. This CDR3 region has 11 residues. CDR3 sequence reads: CSAVHGNEQFF. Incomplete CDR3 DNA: TGCAGTGCCGTTCACGGCAATGAG.

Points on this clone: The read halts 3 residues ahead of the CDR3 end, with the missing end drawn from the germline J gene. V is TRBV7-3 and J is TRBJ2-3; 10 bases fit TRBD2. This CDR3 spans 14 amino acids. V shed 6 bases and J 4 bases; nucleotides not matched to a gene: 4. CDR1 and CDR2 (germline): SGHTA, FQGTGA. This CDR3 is CASRIAGGSDTQYF. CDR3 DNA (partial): TGTGCCAGCAGAATAGCGGGAGGTTCAGATACG.

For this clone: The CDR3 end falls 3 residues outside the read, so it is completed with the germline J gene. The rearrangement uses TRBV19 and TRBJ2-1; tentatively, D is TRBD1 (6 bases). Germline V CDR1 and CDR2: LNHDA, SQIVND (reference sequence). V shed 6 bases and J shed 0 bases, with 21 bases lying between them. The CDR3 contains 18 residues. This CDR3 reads CASRDSRVWRYSYNEQFF. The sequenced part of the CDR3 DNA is TGTGCCAGTAGGGACAGCCGAGTCTGGAGGTACTCCTACAATGAG.

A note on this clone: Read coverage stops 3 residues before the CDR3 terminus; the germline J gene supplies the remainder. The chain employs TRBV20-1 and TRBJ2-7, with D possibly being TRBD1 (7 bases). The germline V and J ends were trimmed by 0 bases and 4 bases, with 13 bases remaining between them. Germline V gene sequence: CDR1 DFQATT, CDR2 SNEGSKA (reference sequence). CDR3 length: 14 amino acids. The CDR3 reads CSARDYQGGYEQYF. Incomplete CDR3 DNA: TGCAGTGCTAGAGATTACCAGGGGGGATACGAG.

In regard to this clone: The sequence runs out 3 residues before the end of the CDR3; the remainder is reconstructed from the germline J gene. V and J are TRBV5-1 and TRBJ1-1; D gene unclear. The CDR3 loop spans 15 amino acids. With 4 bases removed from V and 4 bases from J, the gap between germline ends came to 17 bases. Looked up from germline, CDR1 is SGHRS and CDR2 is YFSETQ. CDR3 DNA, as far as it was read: TGCGCCAGCAGCATTGTGGAGGGCAGCGGCACTGAA. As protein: CASSIVEGSGTE. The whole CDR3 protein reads CASSIVEGSGTEAFF.

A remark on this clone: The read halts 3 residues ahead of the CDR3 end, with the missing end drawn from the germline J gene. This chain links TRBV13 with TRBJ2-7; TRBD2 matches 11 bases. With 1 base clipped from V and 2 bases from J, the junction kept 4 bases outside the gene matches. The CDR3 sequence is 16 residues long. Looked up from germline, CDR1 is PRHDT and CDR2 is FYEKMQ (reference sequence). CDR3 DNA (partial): TGTGCCAGCAGCTTAGTGGTAGCGGGAGGGACCTACGAG. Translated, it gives CASSLVVAGGTYE. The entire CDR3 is CASSLVVAGGTYEQYF.

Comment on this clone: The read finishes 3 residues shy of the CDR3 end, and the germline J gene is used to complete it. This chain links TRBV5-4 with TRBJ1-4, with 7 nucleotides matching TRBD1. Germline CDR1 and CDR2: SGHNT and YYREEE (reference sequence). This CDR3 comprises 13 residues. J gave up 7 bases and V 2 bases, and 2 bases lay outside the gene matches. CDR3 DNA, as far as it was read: TGTGCCAGCAGCTTCCAGGGGGGTGAAAAA. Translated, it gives CASSFQGGEK. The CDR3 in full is CASSFQGGEKLFF.

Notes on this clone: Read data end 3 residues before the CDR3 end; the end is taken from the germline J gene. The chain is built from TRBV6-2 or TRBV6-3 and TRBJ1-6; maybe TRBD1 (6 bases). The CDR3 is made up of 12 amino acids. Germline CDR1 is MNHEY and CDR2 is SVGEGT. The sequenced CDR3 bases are TGTGCCAGCAGTTACCCGAGGGGGCCC. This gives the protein CASSYPRGP. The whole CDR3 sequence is CASSYPRGPLHF.

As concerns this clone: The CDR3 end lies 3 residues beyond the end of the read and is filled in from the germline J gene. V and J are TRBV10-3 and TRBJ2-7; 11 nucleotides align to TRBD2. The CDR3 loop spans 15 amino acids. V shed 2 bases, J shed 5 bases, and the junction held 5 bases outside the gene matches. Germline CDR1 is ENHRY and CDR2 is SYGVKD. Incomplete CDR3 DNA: TGTGCCATCAGTGAGGGGACTAGCGGTGCCCACGAG. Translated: CAISEGTSGAHE. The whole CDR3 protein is CAISEGTSGAHEQYF.

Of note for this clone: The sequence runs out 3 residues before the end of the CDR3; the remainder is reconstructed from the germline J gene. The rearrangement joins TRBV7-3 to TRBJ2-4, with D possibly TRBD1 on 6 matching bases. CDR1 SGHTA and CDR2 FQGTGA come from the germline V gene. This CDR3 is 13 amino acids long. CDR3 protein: CASSGTRQETQYF. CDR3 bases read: TGTGCCAGCAGCGGGACACGACAAGAGACT.

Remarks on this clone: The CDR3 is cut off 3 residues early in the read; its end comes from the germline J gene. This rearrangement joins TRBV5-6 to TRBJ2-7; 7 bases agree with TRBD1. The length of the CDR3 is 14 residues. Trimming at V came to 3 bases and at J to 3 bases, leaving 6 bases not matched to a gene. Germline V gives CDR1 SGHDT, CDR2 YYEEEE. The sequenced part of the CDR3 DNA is TGTGCCAGCAGCTCCCGGCGACAGGGCTACGAG. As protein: CASSSRRQGYE. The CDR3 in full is CASSSRRQGYEQYF.

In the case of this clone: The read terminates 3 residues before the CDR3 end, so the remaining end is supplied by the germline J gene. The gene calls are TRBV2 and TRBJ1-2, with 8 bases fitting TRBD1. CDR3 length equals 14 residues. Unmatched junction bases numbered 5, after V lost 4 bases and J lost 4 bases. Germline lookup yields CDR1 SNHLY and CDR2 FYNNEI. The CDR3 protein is CASSGDRTVYGYTF. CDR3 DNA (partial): TGTGCCAGCAGTGGGGACAGGACGGTCTATGGC.

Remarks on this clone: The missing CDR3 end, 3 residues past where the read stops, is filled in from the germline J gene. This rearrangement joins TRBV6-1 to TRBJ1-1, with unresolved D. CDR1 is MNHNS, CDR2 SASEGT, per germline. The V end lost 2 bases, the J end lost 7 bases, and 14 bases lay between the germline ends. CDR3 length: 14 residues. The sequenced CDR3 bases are TGTGCCAGCAGTGAATTCACAGAGAGTTTTGAA. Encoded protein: CASSEFTESFE. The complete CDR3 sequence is CASSEFTESFEAFF.

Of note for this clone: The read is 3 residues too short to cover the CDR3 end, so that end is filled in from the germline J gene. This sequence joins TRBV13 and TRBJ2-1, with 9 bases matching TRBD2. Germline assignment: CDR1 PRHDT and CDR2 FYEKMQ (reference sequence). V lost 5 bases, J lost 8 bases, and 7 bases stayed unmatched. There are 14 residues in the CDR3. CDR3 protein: CASSPLAGRDEQFF. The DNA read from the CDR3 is TGTGCCAGCAGCCCCCTAGCGGGGCGGGATGAG.

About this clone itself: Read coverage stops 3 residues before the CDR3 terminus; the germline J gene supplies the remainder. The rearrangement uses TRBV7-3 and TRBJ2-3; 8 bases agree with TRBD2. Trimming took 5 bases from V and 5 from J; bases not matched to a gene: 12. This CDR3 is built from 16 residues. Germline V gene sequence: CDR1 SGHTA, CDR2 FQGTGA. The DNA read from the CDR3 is TGTGCCAGCAGCCGGGGGGGAGTGGTTTTGGTAGATACG. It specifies CASSRGGVVLVDT. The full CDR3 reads CASSRGGVVLVDTQYF.